The 21 T cell receptor beta chains presented below share a single source sample, sequenced in a study of T cell repertoires in cytomegalovirus infection. TCRdb called the reads again in MiXCR, with one record for every CDR3 protein. The sample includes under 250,000 distinct CDR3 sequences, 10% to 15% seen only once; the top ten take approximately 1.6%. The sample consisted of PBMCs. These receptors came from a human donor in good health (CMV status not recorded). Some clones in this sample may be carry-over from other donors' samples.

This chain links TRBV20-1 with TRBJ2-2; a possible D gene is TRBD2 (6 bases). The CDR3 totals 13 residues. V was cut by 3 bases and J by 7 bases, with 12 bases left in between. In germline, CDR1 is DFQATT, CDR2 SNEGSKA (reference sequence). The CDR3 sequence is CSARFPRDGELFF. The CDR3 region has the DNA TGCAGTGCTAGGTTTCCGCGGGACGGGGAGCTGTTTTTT.

This clonotype was counted only a few times. The J gene is TRBJ2-2, the V gene TRBV6-2 or TRBV6-3, with TRBD1 matching 8 bases. J was trimmed by 7 bases and V by 6 bases; bases with no gene match: 7. CDR1 and CDR2 from the germline V gene are MNHEY and SVGEGT. This CDR3 region has 14 residues. The CDR3 protein is CASSTDRASGELFF. The CDR3, as DNA: TGTGCCAGCAGCACGGACAGGGCGAGCGGGGAGCTGTTTTTT.

By share, this clonotype counts as medium-sized. This chain's CDR3 is CSATSTSGGAENEQFF. The DNA of the CDR3 is TGCAGTGCTACCTCGACTAGCGGGGGGGCCGAGAATGAGCAGTTCTTC. The gene calls are TRBV20-1 and TRBJ2-1; 14 nucleotides agree with TRBD2. Germline assignment: CDR1 DFQATT and CDR2 SNEGSKA (reference sequence). Trimming at V came to 4 bases and at J to 7 bases, leaving 9 bases not matched to a gene. The CDR3 has 16 amino acids.

This clonotype came up many times. The rearrangement links TRBV6-5 to TRBJ1-5; D unclear. The germline V gene encodes CDR1 MNHEY and CDR2 SVGAGI. CDR3 length: 15 amino acids. Trimming took off 0 bases at V and 4 bases at J, with 10 bases between the two ends. The CDR3 protein is CASSYSNSLNQPQHF. CDR3 coding DNA: TGTGCCAGCAGTTACTCGAACAGCCTTAATCAGCCCCAGCATTTT.

The chain recombines TRBV7-2 with TRBJ2-5; 10 bases are shared with TRBD2. This CDR3 comprises 18 residues. Germline CDR1 SGHTA, CDR2 FQGNSA. The V gene end was trimmed by 5 bases and the J gene end by 5 bases; junction bases not matched to a gene: 17. The CDR3: CASSVRGGGSGGRETQYF. CDR3 nucleotides: TGTGCCAGCAGCGTGAGGGGGGGGGGTAGCGGGGGGCGGGAGACCCAGTACTTC. Drawing the rest from reference TRBV7-2 and TRBJ2-5, the complete variable domain is GAGVSQSPSNKVTEKGKDVELRCDPISGHTALYWYRQSLGQGLEFLIYFQGNSAPDKSGLPSDRFSAERTGGSVSTLTIQRTQQEDSAVYLCASSVRGGGSGGRETQYFGPGTRLLVL.

Many counts were recorded for this clonotype. The gene calls are TRBV7-2 and TRBJ1-6; tentative D call: TRBD1 (6 bases). The CDR3 is made up of 16 amino acids. With 1 base removed from V and 7 bases from J, the gap between germline ends came to 14 bases. Germline V gives CDR1 SGHTA, CDR2 FQGNSA. For the CDR3, the DNA is TGTGCCAGCAGCTTAGGGGGGGCTCGGTGGAATTCACCCCTCCACTTT. It codes for CASSLGGARWNSPLHF.

This clonotype was seen a few times. V and J are TRBV2 and TRBJ2-7; 14 nucleotides line up with TRBD2. The junction had 10 bases not matched to a gene; V was cut back by 7 bases and J by 5 bases. The CDR3 covers 16 residues. From germline, CDR1 is SNHLY and CDR2 FYNNEI. The CDR3 protein is CASKFRLTSGRDEQYF. CDR3 nucleotides: TGTGCCAGCAAGTTCCGTCTGACTAGCGGGAGGGACGAGCAGTACTTC.

This chain uses TRBV28 with TRBJ1-1; D is uncertain. Germline V gives CDR1 MDHEN, CDR2 SYDVKM. The CDR3 totals 15 residues. The V end was cut by 6 bases, the J end by 5 bases, with 19 bases between. The CDR3 loop is CASRSGLMFGTEAFF. The CDR3 nucleotides are TGTGCCAGCAGGTCGGGCCTCATGTTTGGGACTGAAGCTTTCTTT.

This clonotype was seen at least ten times. CDR3 nucleotides: TGTGCCAGCAGTTTGACAGGGGGTCATCAGCCCCAGCATTTT. Translation gives CASSLTGGHQPQHF. V gene TRBV2 combines with J gene TRBJ1-5; 9 nucleotides align to TRBD1. The CDR3 sequence is 14 residues long. The V and J ends lost 5 bases and 5 bases, in that order; junction bases with no gene match: 4. CDR1 and CDR2 from the germline V gene are SNHLY and FYNNEI.

This clonotype was picked up a small number of times. The chain joins TRBV12-3 or TRBV12-4 to TRBJ1-1; 12 nucleotides match TRBD1. Trimming cost V 5 bases and J 4 bases; bases outside gene matches: 11. The CDR3 runs to 17 residues. CDR3 sequence (DNA): TGTGCCAGCAGTCTCGCCGGGACAGGGGGCCGGGGCACTGAAGCTTTCTTT. As protein: CASSLAGTGGRGTEAFF.

This clonotype was recorded a few times. The rearrangement joins TRBV12-3 or TRBV12-4 to TRBJ1-1; TRBD1 is a possible D gene (6 bases). The CDR3 has 15 amino acids. V was cut by 4 bases and J by 4 bases, with 16 bases left in between. CDR3 residues: CASSSPTGKGTEAFF. The CDR3 nucleotides are TGTGCCAGCAGTTCCCCCACAGGGAAGGGCACTGAAGCTTTCTTT.

At least ten counts were recorded for this clonotype. V gene TRBV7-2 combines with J gene TRBJ2-7; 10 nucleotides agree with TRBD2. Per the germline V gene, CDR1 is SGHTA and CDR2 is FQGNSA. The CDR3 is 15 amino acids. Unmatched junction bases numbered 6, after V lost 4 bases and J lost 3 bases. CDR3 in DNA: TGTGCCAGCAGCTCCGGTGTAGCGGGAGGCTACGAGCAGTACTTC. Encoded protein: CASSSGVAGGYEQYF.

This clonotype was seen many times. The chain is built from TRBV6-2 or TRBV6-3 and TRBJ2-1, with 8 bases fitting TRBD2. Looked up from germline, CDR1 is MNHEY and CDR2 is SVGEGT. The CDR3 has 17 residues. Trimming took 0 bases from V and 10 from J; bases not matched to a gene: 14. The chain's CDR3 is CASSYSIILAARREQFF. CDR3 coding DNA: TGTGCCAGCAGTTACTCGATAATACTAGCGGCGAGGAGGGAGCAGTTCTTC.

The chain joins TRBV6-5 to TRBJ2-1; no reliable D call. V gave up 2 bases and J gave up 7 bases, with 6 bases separating them. The CDR3 loop spans 12 amino acids. The germline V gene encodes CDR1 MNHEY and CDR2 SVGAGI. For the CDR3, the DNA is TGTGCCAGCAGTTACCCCACGAATGAGCAGTTCTTC. Translated, it gives CASSYPTNEQFF.

This chain connects TRBV18 to TRBJ2-1; TRBD1 aligns across 10 bases. The V gene's germline CDR1 is KGHSH and CDR2 LQKENI. The CDR3 sequence is 14 residues long. With 7 bases clipped from V and 5 bases from J, the junction kept 5 bases outside the gene matches. Written as DNA, the CDR3 is TGTGCCAGCTTCCGGGACAGGGGCCACAATGAGCAGTTCTTC. Translation: CASFRDRGHNEQFF.

This clonotype was seen repeatedly, ten times or more. One end of the junction fails to match germline, which may point to a read error. The gene calls are TRBV7-3 and TRBJ1-2; the D gene is possibly TRBD1 (5 bases). The CDR3 sequence is 13 residues long. Germline loops: CDR1 SGHTA, CDR2 FQGTGA. The CDR3 nucleotides read TGTGCCAGCAGCGCTCCCGGGACCTATCGCTACACCTTC. Protein sequence: CASSAPGTYRYTF.

This clonotype was counted many times. V gene TRBV7-2 combines with J gene TRBJ1-1; D possibly corresponds to TRBD1 (5 bases). From germline, CDR1 is SGHTA and CDR2 FQGNSA. Trimming removed 5 bases at V and 8 bases at J, with 18 bases between. The CDR3 covers 14 residues. The CDR3 spells CASSPPGGSNEAFF. The CDR3 bases are TGTGCCAGCAGCCCCCCCGGGGGGTCAAACGAAGCTTTCTTT. The entire variable domain, with the rest obtained from reference TRBV7-2 and TRBJ1-1, is as follows: GAGVSQSPSNKVTEKGKDVELRCDPISGHTALYWYRQSLGQGLEFLIYFQGNSAPDKSGLPSDRFSAERTGGSVSTLTIQRTQQEDSAVYLCASSPPGGSNEAFFGQGTRLTVV.

There are a few counts of this clonotype. This chain joins TRBV5-5 and TRBJ1-5; the D is unclear. CDR1 is SGHKS, CDR2 YYEKEE, per germline (reference sequence). Trimming took 4 bases from V and 4 from J, leaving 12 bases between them. This CDR3 comprises 14 residues. The CDR3 protein is CASSPRAANQPQHF. The DNA for the CDR3 is TGTGCCAGCAGCCCAAGGGCGGCAAATCAGCCCCAGCATTTT.

The J gene is TRBJ1-5, the V gene TRBV28; unclear D gene. The length of the CDR3 is 14 residues. The germline V and J ends were trimmed by 4 bases and 10 bases, with 17 bases remaining between them. Germline V CDR1 and CDR2: MDHEN, SYDVKM. As DNA, the CDR3 is TGTGCCAGCAGTTCCCCGGCGGGGTTCCGTCCCCAGCATTTT. Translating it yields CASSSPAGFRPQHF. Full variable domain (outside the CDR3, taken from reference TRBV28 and TRBJ1-5): DVKVTQSSRYLVKRTGEKVFLECVQDMDHENMFWYRQDPGLGLRLIYFSYDVKMKEKGDIPEGYSVSREKKERFSLILESASTNQTSMYLCASSSPAGFRPQHFGDGTRLSIL.

This clonotype was observed many times. The chain has TRBV11-2 and TRBJ2-7, with D unresolved. Deletions cut 5 bases from V and 2 bases from J, with 4 bases between. Germline CDR1 and CDR2: SGHAT and FQNNGV. CDR3 length: 11 residues. DNA of the CDR3: TGTGCCAGCAGCGCCGCCTACGAGCAGTACTTC. It translates to CASSAAYEQYF.

This clonotype was counted many times. CDR3 coding DNA: TGTGCCAGCAGCTTAGAGGGCAGGGCTGGGGAGCAGTACTTC. Protein product: CASSLEGRAGEQYF. The rearrangement links TRBV7-2 to TRBJ2-7; TRBD1 might be the D (5 bases). The CDR3 covers 14 residues. V shed 1 base and J shed 7 bases, with 14 bases lying between them. The germline V gene has CDR1 SGHTA and CDR2 FQGNSA.